These T cell receptor beta chains were read from a single sample in a study of control samples from healthy donors and cancer patients. Generated by immunoSEQ multiplex PCR, the TCRdb table keeps only in-frame clones and is missing some. The data hold 150,000 to 160,000 clones, with 85% to 95% observed a single time. The sequencing sample was made of blood. The receptors shown here come from a man aged 40-55 years in good health. Each CDR3 is given with its conserved first and last residue. A D gene is named only where the DNA matches it firmly. The size field is filled for only some rows; it gives once, few, many or a size class.

NA once TRBJ1-1 TRBV7-9 TGTGCCAGCAGACCACACAGCCAGGGGAACACTGAAGCTTTCTTT CASRPHSQGNTEAFF
NA NA TRBJ1-4 TRBV27 TGTGCCAGCAGCCAAACTTGGGCCACAACTAATGAAAAACTGTTTTTT CASSQTWATTNEKLFF
TRBD1 once TRBJ2-2 TRBV5-1 TGCGCCAGCAGCTTGGAGGGACAGTGGATCACCGGGGAGCTGTTTTTT CASSLEGQWITGELFF
NA NA TRBJ1-4 TRBV6-5 TGTGCCAGCAGTTATGAACAGGGTGCAACTAATGAAAAACTGTTTTTT CASSYEQGATNEKLFF
NA NA TRBJ1-1 TRBV6-2/TRBV6-3 TGTGCCAGCAGTTACGGGCAGACTGAAGCTTTCTTT CASSYGQTEAFF
NA NA TRBJ1-5 TRBV9 TGTGCCAGCAGCGTAGGAGTCTACAATCAGCCCCAGCATTTT CASSVGVYNQPQHF
NA NA TRBJ1-5 TRBV7-2 TGTGCCAGCAGCCCCAGGCTGGGCTCGGGCAATCAGCCCCAGCATTTT CASSPRLGSGNQPQHF
TRBD1 once TRBJ1-1 TRBV19 TGTGCCAGTAGTTTAACAGGGGCCACTGAAGCTTTCTTT CASSLTGATEAFF
NA NA TRBJ1-1 TRBV29-1 TGCAGCGTCGCCGGGGTAATAAACACTGAAGCTTTCTTT CSVAGVINTEAFF
NA NA TRBJ2-1 TRBV10-3 TGTGCCATCAGTGATGTGGGCAACTATGAGCAGTTCTTC CAISDVGNYEQFF
NA once TRBJ1-3 TRBV4-3 TGCGCCAGCAGCCAAGCGAGAACAGCTGGAAACACCATATATTTT CASSQARTAGNTIYF
TRBD1 once TRBJ1-5 TRBV5-1 TGCGCCAGCAGCCCGGGGACAGGAGGGGGCCAGCCCCAGCATTTT CASSPGTGGGQPQHF
NA NA TRBJ1-1 TRBV5-8 TGTGCCAGCAGGGGGGGACCAAAGGCTGCTTTCTTT CASRGGPKAAFF
NA NA TRBJ1-2 TRBV6-1 TGTGCCAGCAGTGATTTGAGGGGGGGAACTAACTATGGCTACACCTTC CASSDLRGGTNYGYTF
NA NA TRBJ1-2 TRBV2 TGTGCCAGCAGTGAAGGAGCAGGCTATGGCTACACCTTC CASSEGAGYGYTF
NA NA TRBJ2-7 TRBV21-1 TGTGCCAGCAGCAAAGGGACTAGCGGGGGGCCTCCTTACGAGCAGTACTTC CASSKGTSGGPPYEQYF
NA NA TRBJ1-6 TRBV27 TGTGCCAGCAGTTTAAGGGTGCTTAGCTCCTATAATTCACCCCTCCACTTT CASSLRVLSSYNSPLHF
NA once TRBJ2-7 TRBV5-6 TGTGCCAGCAGCCCACTTACAGGGTTCCGGGACGAGCAGTACTTC CASSPLTGFRDEQYF
NA NA TRBJ1-6 TRBV28 TGTGCCAGCAGTTTCCACAGGCAAGGTTCACCCCTCCACTTT CASSFHRQGSPLHF
NA NA TRBJ2-7 TRBV13 TGTGCCAGCAGCTTAGTTCCAGTCTACGAGCAGTACTTC CASSLVPVYEQYF
NA NA TRBJ2-7 TRBV3-1/TRBV3-2 TGTGCCAGCAGCCAAGCCCTCTCCGTGGCCTACGAGCAGTACTTC CASSQALSVAYEQYF